This is a list of T cell receptor beta chains from one sample in a study of blood T cell dynamics during melanoma immunotherapy. Profiled with immunoSEQ multiplex PCR; TCRdb holds only in-frame clones, not every one. The data hold roughly 17,000 clones, with approximately 83% observed a single time. Sequenced material: blood, taken from a patient treated with checkpoint blockade. The origin of the receptors is a human donor with melanoma. Each CDR3 is given with its conserved first and last residue. The order of the fields is J gene, V gene, D gene, clone size, CDR3 protein, CDR3 DNA. D genes are given only for firm matches. The size of a clone is reported for some rows only, either as once, few or many, or as a class for expanded clones.

>TRBJ2-5|TRBV28|-|-
CASSLSLETQYF
TGTGCCAGCAGTTTATCACTAGAGACCCAGTACTTC
>TRBJ2-3|TRBV9|-|-
CASSVAGSTDTQYF
TGTGCCAGCAGCGTTGCGGGATCCACAGATACGCAGTATTTT
>TRBJ1-5|TRBV27|TRBD1|-
CASSPSYRGDGQPQHF
TGTGCCAGCAGTCCAAGCTACAGGGGAGATGGACAGCCCCAGCATTTT
>TRBJ2-7|TRBV9|-|-
CASTPGVGAEQYF
TGTGCCAGCACCCCCGGGGTTGGGGCCGAGCAGTACTTC
>TRBJ2-5|TRBV14|-|-
CASSQAGETQYF
TGTGCCAGCAGCCAAGCAGGGGAGACCCAGTACTTC
>TRBJ2-2|TRBV6-4|TRBD2|few
CASSETPGGPTGELFF
TGTGCCAGCAGCGAGACACCGGGGGGGCCAACCGGGGAGCTGTTTTTT
>TRBJ2-1|TRBV29-1|-|once
CSAEGPGSNEQFF
TGCAGCGCCGAGGGACCGGGGTCCAATGAGCAGTTCTTC
>TRBJ2-7|TRBV7-2|-|-
CASSLGPSYEQYF
TGTGCCAGCAGCTTAGGGCCATCCTACGAGCAGTACTTC
>TRBJ2-1|TRBV9|TRBD2|few
CASSTPGLDNEQFF
TGTGCCAGCAGCACCCCGGGACTAGACAATGAGCAGTTCTTC
>TRBJ1-1|TRBV19|-|-
CASSIPRGGLGTEAFF
TGTGCCAGTAGTATCCCCCGGGGGGGGTTGGGCACTGAAGCTTTCTTT
>TRBJ2-6|TRBV2|-|-
CASSEALTGVGGYTGANVLTF
TGTGCCAGCAGTGAAGCCCTCACGGGGGTAGGGGGATATACTGGGGCCAACGTCCTGACTTTC
>TRBJ2-7|TRBV5-1|TRBD2|-
CASSLGGAGTLKQYF
TGCGCCAGCAGCTTGGGGGGAGCGGGAACCCTCAAGCAGTACTTC
>TRBJ2-7|TRBV6-1|-|once
CASSETQGRSYEQYF
TGTGCCAGCAGTGAAACCCAGGGGCGTTCCTACGAGCAGTACTTC
>TRBJ2-7|TRBV29-1|-|-
CSGGDSEQYF
TGCAGCGGGGGGGACAGCGAGCAGTACTTC
>TRBJ2-1|TRBV14|-|few
CASSPLRDEQFF
TGTGCCAGCAGCCCCCTGAGGGATGAGCAGTTCTTC
>TRBJ1-6|TRBV5-6|TRBD1|-
CASSETGADSPLHF
TGTGCCAGCAGCGAAACAGGGGCGGATTCACCCCTCCACTTT
>TRBJ2-1|TRBV5-1|-|-
CASSLDPYRGLISYNEQFF
TGCGCCAGCAGCTTGGATCCCTATCGGGGACTTATCTCCTACAATGAGCAGTTCTTC
>TRBJ2-3|TRBV7-2|TRBD2|-
CASSLVGLSPTDTQYF
TGTGCCAGCAGCTTAGTGGGACTATCACCCACAGATACGCAGTATTTT
>TRBJ2-1|TRBV11-2|-|-
CASSPVINEQFF
TGTGCCAGCAGCCCCGTAATAAATGAGCAGTTCTTC
>TRBJ2-2|TRBV30|-|-
CAWKRAKIAGELFF
TGTGCCTGGAAGAGGGCCAAGATCGCCGGGGAGCTGTTTTTT
>TRBJ1-1|TRBV27|TRBD1|-
CASSPRTTGSTEAFF
TGTGCCAGCAGTCCACGAACGACAGGGAGCACTGAAGCTTTCTTT
>TRBJ2-7|TRBV11-1|TRBD1|-
CASRPGQGAWEQYF
TGTGCCAGCAGACCGGGACAGGGGGCATGGGAGCAGTACTTC
>TRBJ2-5|TRBV5-4|-|-
CASSLVGSLETQYF
TGTGCCAGCAGCTTGGTGGGTAGCTTAGAGACCCAGTACTTC
>TRBJ1-2|TRBV6-6|-|-
CASSYRGPGEADGYTF
TGTGCCAGCAGTTATCGGGGACCAGGGGAGGCTGATGGCTACACCTTC
>TRBJ1-1|TRBV30|-|-
CAWSAIGRFGEAFF
TGTGCCTGGAGTGCCATCGGACGCTTCGGGGAAGCTTTCTTT
>TRBJ1-4|TRBV27|TRBD1|-
CASSRDRERGKLFF
TGTGCCAGCAGTCGGGACAGGGAACGCGGAAAACTGTTTTTT
>TRBJ2-2|TRBV7-9|-|-
CASSPDSRANTGELFF
TGTGCCAGCAGTCCTGACAGCAGAGCGAACACCGGGGAGCTGTTTTTT